This TCR beta chain was obtained from a study of radiation and T cells in renal cell carcinoma. Germline lookup yields CDR1 SGHRS and CDR2 YFSETQ. The CDR3 has 14 amino acids. V was shortened by 6 bases and J by 7 bases, with 18 bases between the two germline ends. Regarding this clone: Its antigen is unknown.

Findings of the study overall: In blood, top tumor clones expanded by 2 weeks, shrinking by 4.

The assay was immunoSEQ multiplex PCR, and TCRdb's table has in-frame clones only and misses some. The sample has 100,000 to 150,000 clones; roughly four fifths are singletons. Indicated time point: blood 2 weeks post-SBRT. The treatment is: 15 Gy SBRT to primary tumor, nephrectomy 4 weeks later. This chain links TRBV5-1 with TRBJ2-3; D might be TRBD2 (6 bases). This material consisted of blood, taken from a patient whose treatment included radiotherapy and nephrectomy. The sequence came from a woman aged 60 to 75 with renal cell carcinoma. The CDR3 bases are TGCGCCAGCACCCCAGGCGGGGTATCGCATACGCAGTATTTT. Its protein is CASTPGGVSHTQYF.